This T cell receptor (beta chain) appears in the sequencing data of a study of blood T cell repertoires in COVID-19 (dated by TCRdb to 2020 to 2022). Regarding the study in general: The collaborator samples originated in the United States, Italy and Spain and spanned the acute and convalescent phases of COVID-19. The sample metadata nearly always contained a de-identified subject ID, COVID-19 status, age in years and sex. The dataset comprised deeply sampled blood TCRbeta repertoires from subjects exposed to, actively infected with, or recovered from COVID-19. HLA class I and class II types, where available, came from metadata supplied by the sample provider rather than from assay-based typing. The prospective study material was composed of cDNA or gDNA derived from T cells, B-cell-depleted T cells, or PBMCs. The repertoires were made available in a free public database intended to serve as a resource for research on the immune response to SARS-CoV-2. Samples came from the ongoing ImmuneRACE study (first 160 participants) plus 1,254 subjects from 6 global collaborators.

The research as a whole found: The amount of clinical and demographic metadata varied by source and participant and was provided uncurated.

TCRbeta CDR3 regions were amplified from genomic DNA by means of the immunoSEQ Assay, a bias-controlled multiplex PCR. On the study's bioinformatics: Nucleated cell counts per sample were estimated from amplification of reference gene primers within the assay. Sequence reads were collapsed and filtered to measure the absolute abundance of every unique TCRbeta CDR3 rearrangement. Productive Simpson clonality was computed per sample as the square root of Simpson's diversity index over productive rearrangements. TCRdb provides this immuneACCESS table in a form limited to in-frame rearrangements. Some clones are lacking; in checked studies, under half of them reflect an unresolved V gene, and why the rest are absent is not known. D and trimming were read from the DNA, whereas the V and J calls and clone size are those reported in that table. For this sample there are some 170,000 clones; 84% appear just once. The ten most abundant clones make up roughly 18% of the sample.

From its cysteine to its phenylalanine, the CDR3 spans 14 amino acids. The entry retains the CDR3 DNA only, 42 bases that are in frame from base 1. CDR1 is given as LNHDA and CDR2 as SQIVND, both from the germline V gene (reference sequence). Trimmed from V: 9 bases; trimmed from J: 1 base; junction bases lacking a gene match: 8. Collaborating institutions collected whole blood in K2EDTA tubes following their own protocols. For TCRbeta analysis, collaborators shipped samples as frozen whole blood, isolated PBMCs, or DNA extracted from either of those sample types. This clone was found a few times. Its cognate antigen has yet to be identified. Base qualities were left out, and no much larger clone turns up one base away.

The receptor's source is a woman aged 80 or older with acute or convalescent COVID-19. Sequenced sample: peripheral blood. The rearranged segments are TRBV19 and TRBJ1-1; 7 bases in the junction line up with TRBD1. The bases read TGTGCCAGCCGACGACAGGGTGGGAACACTGAAGCTTTCTTT. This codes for CASRRQGGNTEAFF.